What follows are 8 T cell receptor beta chains derived from one specimen sequenced in a study of blood T cell repertoires in COVID-19. Sequencing used immunoSEQ multiplex PCR; TCRdb keeps in-frame clones, though not all of them. This repertoire shows over 95,000 clones, about 85% found once; its top ten account for 1.5% to 1.9%. The source material was peripheral blood. The receptors here all came from a man aged 50 to 59 with acute or convalescent COVID-19.

This chain joins TRBV18 and TRBJ1-6; 7 nucleotides match TRBD1. This CDR3 has 14 residues. The germline V gene encodes CDR1 KGHSH and CDR2 LQKENI. J was trimmed by 11 bases and V by 5 bases; bases with no gene match: 9. CDR3 sequence: CASSRDRVGTPLHF. The CDR3 DNA reads TGTGCCAGCTCAAGAGACAGGGTCGGAACACCCCTCCACTTT. Full variable domain (outside the CDR3, taken from reference TRBV18 and TRBJ1-6): NAGVMQNPRHLVRRRGQEARLRCSPMKGHSHVYWYRQLPEEGLKFMVYLQKENIIDESGMPKERFSAEFPKEGPSILRIQQVVRGDSAAYFCASSRDRVGTPLHFGNGTRLTVT.

The genes are TRBV7-9 and TRBJ2-1, with a possible D match to TRBD1 (6 bases). Trimming shortened V by 5 bases and J by 7 bases, and 18 bases separated the two germline ends. CDR1 and CDR2 (germline): SEHNR, FQNEAQ (reference sequence). This CDR3 region has 15 residues. The CDR3 sequence is CASSPSLIRGNEQFF. CDR3 coding DNA: TGTGCCAGCAGCCCCTCCCTCATAAGGGGGAATGAGCAGTTCTTC. Drawing the rest from reference TRBV7-9 and TRBJ2-1, the complete variable domain is DTGVSQNPRHKITKRGQNVTFRCDPISEHNRLYWYRQTLGQGPEFLTYFQNEAQLEKSRLLSDRFSAERPKGSFSTLEIQRTEQGDSAMYLCASSPSLIRGNEQFFGPGTRLTVL.

This clone has just a few counts. The V gene is TRBV7-6, the J gene TRBJ2-3; the D gene is possibly TRBD2 (6 bases). The CDR3 totals 14 residues. Germline V lookup: CDR1 SGHVS, CDR2 FNYEAQ. V lost 3 bases to trimming and J lost 4 bases, with 11 bases between them. The CDR3 nucleotides read TGTGCCAGCAGCTTTGGGACTGTGGCAGATACGCAGTATTTT. Residues: CASSFGTVADTQYF.

The genes are TRBV5-1 and TRBJ1-1; 7 bases agree with TRBD1. Trimming took 5 bases from V and 5 from J; bases not matched to a gene: 9. CDR1 is SGHRS and CDR2 is YFSETQ in the germline V gene. The CDR3 has 14 amino acids. As DNA, the CDR3 is TGCGCCAGCAGTACCCTGACAGGGTCAACTGAAGCTTTCTTT. Protein sequence: CASSTLTGSTEAFF.

The chain carries TRBV11-3 and TRBJ1-2, with D uncertain. This CDR3 spans 11 amino acids. Trimming removed 3 bases at V and 7 bases at J, with 6 bases between. The germline gives CDR1 SGHNT, CDR2 YENEEA. The CDR3 coding sequence is TGTGCCAGCAGCTTCAGAGGTGGCTACACCTTC. This encodes CASSFRGGYTF. The full variable domain, with the rest looked up from reference TRBV11-3 and TRBJ1-2, is EAGVVQSPRYKIIEKKQPVAFWCNPISGHNTLYWYLQNLGQGPELLIRYENEEAVDDSQLPKDRFSAERLKGVDSTLKIQPAELGDSAVYLCASSFRGGYTFGSGTRLTVV.

The CDR3 protein is CASSQVMQDFGYTF. In nucleotides, the CDR3 is TGTGCCAGCAGCCAAGTAATGCAGGATTTTGGCTACACCTTC. The gene calls are TRBV3-1 (or the pseudogene TRBV3-2) and TRBJ1-2; D unresolved. V lost 1 base and J lost 7, with 13 bases in between. Germline V gene sequence: CDR1 LGHDT, CDR2 YNNKEL (reference sequence). The CDR3 is 14 residues long.

The rearrangement joins TRBV5-6 to TRBJ1-2; D may be TRBD1 (5 bases). The V end was cut by 0 bases, the J end by 0 bases, with 9 bases between. CDR1 SGHDT and CDR2 YYEEEE come from the germline V gene. CDR3 length: 15 amino acids. CDR3 DNA sequence: TGTGCCAGCAGCTTGGGACAGAATTCTAACTATGGCTACACCTTC. Protein sequence: CASSLGQNSNYGYTF.

The V call is TRBV2, the J call TRBJ1-1, with a possible D match to TRBD1 (5 bases). The CDR3 sequence is 15 residues long. Trimming shortened V by 6 bases and J by 2 bases, and 16 bases separated the two germline ends. CDR1 SNHLY and CDR2 FYNNEI come from the germline V gene. CDR3: CASSPQSGLNTEAFF. For the CDR3, the DNA is TGTGCCAGCAGCCCCCAATCAGGGCTTAACACTGAAGCTTTCTTT.